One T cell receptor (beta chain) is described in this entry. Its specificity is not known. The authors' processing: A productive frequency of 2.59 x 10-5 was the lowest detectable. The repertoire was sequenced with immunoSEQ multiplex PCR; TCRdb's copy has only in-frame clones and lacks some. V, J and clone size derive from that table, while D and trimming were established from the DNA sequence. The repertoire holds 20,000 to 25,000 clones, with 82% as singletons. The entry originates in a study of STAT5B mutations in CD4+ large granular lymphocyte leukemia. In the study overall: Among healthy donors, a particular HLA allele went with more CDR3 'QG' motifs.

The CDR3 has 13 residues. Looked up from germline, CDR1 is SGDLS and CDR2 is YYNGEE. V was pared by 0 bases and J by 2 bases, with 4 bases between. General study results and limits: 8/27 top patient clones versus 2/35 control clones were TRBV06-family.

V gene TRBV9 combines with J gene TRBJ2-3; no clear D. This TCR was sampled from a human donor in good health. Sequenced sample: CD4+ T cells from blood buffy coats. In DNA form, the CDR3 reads TGTGCCAGCAGCGTAGCGTCCACAGATACGCAGTATTTT. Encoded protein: CASSVASTDTQYF.